Below, 13 T cell receptor beta chains from the same sample are listed, as sequenced in a study of T cell repertoires in cytomegalovirus infection. TCRdb called the reads again in MiXCR, with one record for every CDR3 protein. The table lists around 530,000 distinct CDR3 sequences, approximately 16% of them singletons. Sequencing was performed on CD8+ T cells from PBMCs. Source of these receptors: a human donor in good health (CMV status not recorded). Some clones in this sample may be carry-over from other donors' samples.

The chain employs TRBV20-1 and TRBJ1-1, with 7 bases fitting TRBD1. Trimming at V came to 6 bases and at J to 1 base, leaving 2 bases not matched to a gene. The germline V gene has CDR1 DFQATT and CDR2 SNEGSKA (reference sequence). This CDR3 comprises 12 residues. The chain's CDR3 is CSAGDRNTEAFF. The DNA of the CDR3 is TGCAGTGCGGGGGACAGGAACACTGAAGCTTTCTTT.

This clonotype was found a few times. The chain is built from TRBV29-1 and TRBJ2-7, with TRBD1 as a possible D gene (5 bases). The CDR3 runs 15 residues. Germline-derived CDR1 and CDR2 are SQVTM and ANQGSEA. V lost 1 base to trimming and J lost 2 bases, with 15 bases between them. CDR3 in amino acids: CSVEVDSAIPYEQYF. CDR3 in DNA: TGCAGCGTTGAAGTCGACAGCGCCATCCCCTACGAGCAGTACTTC.

This clonotype has only a few counts. The rearrangement joins TRBV27 to TRBJ2-5, with 7 bases lining up with TRBD2. Germline loops: CDR1 MNHEY, CDR2 SMNVEV (reference sequence). The J segment lost 5 bases and the V segment lost 2 bases, leaving 5 bases of the junction unmatched. The CDR3 has 14 amino acids. CDR3 protein: CASSLTSASETQYF. The CDR3 DNA sequence: TGTGCCAGCAGTTTAACTAGCGCATCGGAGACCCAGTACTTC.

This clonotype has ten or more counts. V usage is TRBV6-5 and J usage is TRBJ2-7; D unclear. CDR3 size: 13 residues. Germline CDR1 is MNHEY and CDR2 is SVGAGI. Trimming removed 2 bases at V and 5 bases at J, with 10 bases between. CDR3 sequence: CASSYGPVDEQYF. CDR3 in DNA: TGTGCCAGCAGTTACGGCCCGGTGGACGAGCAGTACTTC.

A remark on this clonotype: The junction does not match germline at one end; this may be a read error. The V call is TRBV9, the J call TRBJ2-3; 7 bases align to TRBD2. This CDR3 contains 16 residues. Germline assignment: CDR1 SGDLS and CDR2 YYNGEE. The CDR3 coding sequence is TGTGCCAGCAGCGGAGGGCGGGGGAGCCACACAGATACGCGGTATTTT. This encodes CASSGGRGSHTDTRYF.

The V gene is TRBV10-2, the J gene TRBJ2-5; D remains unclear. The CDR3 length is 13 residues. Germline CDR1 is WSHSY and CDR2 is SAAADI. The V and J ends lost 7 bases and 5 bases respectively, with 14 bases between them. CDR3 protein: CASKEAPGETQYF. CDR3 DNA: TGCGCCAGCAAGGAAGCCCCGGGCGAGACCCAGTACTTC.

This clonotype was counted many times. The chain couples TRBV12-3 or TRBV12-4 to TRBJ1-1; D not certain. The CDR3 loop spans 14 amino acids. The V end lost 3 bases, the J end lost 3 bases, and 11 bases lay between the germline ends. As DNA, the CDR3 is TGTGCCAGCAGTTTGGCGGAGCGGGACACTGAAGCTTTCTTT. Its translation is CASSLAERDTEAFF.

This clonotype was found many times. The CDR3 DNA is TGTGCCAGCAGTGCCTCCCCAATGAACACTGAAGCTTTCTTT. Amino acid sequence: CASSASPMNTEAFF. The rearrangement uses TRBV12-3 or TRBV12-4 and TRBJ1-1; D is undetermined. This CDR3 has 14 residues. The V gene lost 5 bases and the J gene lost 0 bases, with 10 bases spanning the gap.

This clonotype was seen many times. V usage is TRBV12-3 or TRBV12-4 and J usage is TRBJ1-5, with unresolved D. The CDR3 runs 14 residues. V lost 7 bases to trimming and J lost 2 bases, with 12 bases between them. This CDR3 reads CASIKDAGNQPQHF. The CDR3 DNA follows: TGTGCCAGCATCAAGGACGCAGGCAATCAGCCCCAGCATTTT.

This clonotype was seen repeatedly, ten times or more. This chain links TRBV27 with TRBJ2-7; no clear D. The V gene lost 6 bases and the J gene lost 1 base, with 10 bases spanning the gap. The CDR3 totals 13 residues. Germline V gives CDR1 MNHEY, CDR2 SMNVEV (reference sequence). The CDR3 loop reads CASSLGLSYEQYF. CDR3 in DNA: TGTGCCAGCAGCTTAGGCCTATCCTACGAGCAGTACTTC.

This clonotype has a count of ten or more. The chain is built from TRBV12-5 and TRBJ2-7, with 9 bases matching TRBD1. CDR3 length: 15 residues. Germline loops: CDR1 LGHNT, CDR2 FRNRAP. V was clipped by 5 bases and J by 0 bases; unmatched bases: 5. CDR3 sequence (DNA): TGTGCTAGTGGTCCTGGACAGGGGAGCTCCTACGAGCAGTACTTC. This sequence encodes CASGPGQGSSYEQYF. Full variable domain (rest looked up from reference TRBV12-5 and TRBJ2-7): DARVTQTPRHKVTEMGQEVTMRCQPILGHNTVFWYRQTMMQGLELLAYFRNRAPLDDSGMPKDRFSAEMPDATLATLKIQPSEPRDSAVYFCASGPGQGSSYEQYFGPGTRLTVT.

This clonotype was seen repeatedly, ten times or more. The gene calls are TRBV7-8 and TRBJ2-7; 12 bases agree with TRBD2. Germline assignment: CDR1 SGHVS and CDR2 FQNEAQ. With 4 bases clipped from V and 7 bases from J, the junction kept 8 bases outside the gene matches. The CDR3 runs to 15 residues. The CDR3: CASSSSASGREEQYF. The CDR3 nucleotides read TGTGCCAGCAGCTCCTCCGCTAGCGGGAGGGAGGAGCAGTACTTC.

For the CDR3, the DNA is TGCAGTGCTAGAGGGAAAACGGACAGGGAACGTTCTACTGATGAGCAGTTCTTC. This codes for CSARGKTDRERSTDEQFF. This chain joins TRBV20-1 and TRBJ2-1, with 8 bases lining up with TRBD1. Trimming took 1 base from V and 8 from J; bases not matched to a gene: 19. This CDR3 region has 18 residues. Germline CDR1 is DFQATT and CDR2 is SNEGSKA (reference sequence).